This T cell receptor beta chain came from a study of T cells in Graves' hyperthyroidism and ophthalmopathy. Study-wide background: Staff took peripheral blood when the initial diagnosis was made, before any treatment began. Study-wide findings and caveats: Most thyroid clonotypes with frequency above 0.001 were detected in blood. The model predicted ophthalmopathy a median approximately six months before onset.

The table lists this clonotype with many counts. The antigen is undetermined. CDR1 is MNHEY, CDR2 SMNVEV, per germline (reference sequence). This CDR3 region has 15 residues. V lost 3 bases to trimming and J lost 3 bases, with 15 bases between them. RNA transcripts gave rise to amplified TCR beta CDR3 regions. The HTBI primer set drove a first-round RT-PCR of the TCR CDR3. TCRdb independently ran MiXCR on the multiplex PCR reads; one entry per CDR3 protein. The profile shows around 250,000 distinct CDR3 sequences, approximately 14% of them singletons. Sequenced: blood. This TCR derives from a woman aged 40 to 49 with Graves' hyperthyroidism that later progressed to Graves' ophthalmopathy. The rearrangement joins TRBV27 to TRBJ2-7; D is ambiguous. CDR3 sequence: CASSFLGRSNYEQYF. Written as DNA, the CDR3 is TGTGCCAGCAGTTTCCTCGGACGGTCTAACTACGAGCAGTACTTC.